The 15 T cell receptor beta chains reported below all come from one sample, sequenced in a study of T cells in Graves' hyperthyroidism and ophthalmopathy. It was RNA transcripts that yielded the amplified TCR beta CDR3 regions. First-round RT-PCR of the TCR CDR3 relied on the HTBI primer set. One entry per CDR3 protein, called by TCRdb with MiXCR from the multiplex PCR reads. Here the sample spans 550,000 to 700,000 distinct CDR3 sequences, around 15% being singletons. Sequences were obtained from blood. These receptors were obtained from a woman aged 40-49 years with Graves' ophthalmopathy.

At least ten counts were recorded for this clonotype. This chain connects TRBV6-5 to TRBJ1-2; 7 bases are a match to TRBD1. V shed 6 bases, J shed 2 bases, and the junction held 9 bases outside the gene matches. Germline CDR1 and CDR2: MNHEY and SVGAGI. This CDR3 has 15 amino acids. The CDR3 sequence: CASSSSETGNYGYTF. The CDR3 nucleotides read TGTGCCAGCAGCTCCTCAGAGACAGGGAACTATGGCTACACCTTC.

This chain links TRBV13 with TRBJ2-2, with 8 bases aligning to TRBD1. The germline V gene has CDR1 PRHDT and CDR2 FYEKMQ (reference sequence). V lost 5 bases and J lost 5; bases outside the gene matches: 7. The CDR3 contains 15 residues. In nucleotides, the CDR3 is TGTGCCAGCAGCGTCGCAGGGGGCGGTACCGGGGAGCTGTTTTTT. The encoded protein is CASSVAGGGTGELFF.

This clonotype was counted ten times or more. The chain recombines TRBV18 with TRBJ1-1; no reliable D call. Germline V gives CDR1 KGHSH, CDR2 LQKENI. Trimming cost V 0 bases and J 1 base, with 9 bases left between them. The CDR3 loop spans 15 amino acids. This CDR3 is CASSPPSGWNTEAFF. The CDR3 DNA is TGTGCCAGCTCACCACCTTCGGGATGGAACACTGAAGCTTTCTTT.

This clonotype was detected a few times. In nucleotides, the CDR3 is TGTGCCAGCAGCCAGAGATTTGGTGAGCAGTTCTTC. Residues: CASSQRFGEQFF. This sequence joins TRBV6-1 and TRBJ2-1, with D unclear. The germline gives CDR1 MNHNS, CDR2 SASEGT. The germline V and J ends were trimmed by 6 bases and 9 bases, with 12 bases remaining between them. The CDR3 is 12 amino acids.

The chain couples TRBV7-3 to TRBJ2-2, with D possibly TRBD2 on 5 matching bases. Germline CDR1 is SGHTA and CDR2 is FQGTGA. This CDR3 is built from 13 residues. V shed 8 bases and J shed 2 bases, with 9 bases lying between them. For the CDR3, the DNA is TGTGCCAGCTCGACTATCAACACCGGGGAGCTGTTTTTT. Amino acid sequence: CASSTINTGELFF.

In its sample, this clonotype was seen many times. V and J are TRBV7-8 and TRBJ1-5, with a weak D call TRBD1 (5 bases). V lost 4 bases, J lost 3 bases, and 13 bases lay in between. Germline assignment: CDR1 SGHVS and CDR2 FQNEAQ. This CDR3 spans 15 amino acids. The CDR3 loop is CASSSGPNLNQPQHF. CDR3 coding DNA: TGTGCCAGCAGCTCGGGGCCAAACCTCAATCAGCCCCAGCATTTT.

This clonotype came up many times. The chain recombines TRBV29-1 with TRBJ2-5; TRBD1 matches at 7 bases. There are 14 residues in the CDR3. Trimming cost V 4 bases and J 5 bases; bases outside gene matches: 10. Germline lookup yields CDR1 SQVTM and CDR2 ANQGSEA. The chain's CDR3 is CSVAFGTVGETQYF. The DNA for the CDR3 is TGCAGCGTTGCTTTCGGGACAGTAGGGGAGACCCAGTACTTC.

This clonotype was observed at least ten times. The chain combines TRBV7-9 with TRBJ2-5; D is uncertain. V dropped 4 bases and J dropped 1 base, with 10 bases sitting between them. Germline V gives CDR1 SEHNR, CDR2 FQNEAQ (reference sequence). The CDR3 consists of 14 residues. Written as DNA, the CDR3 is TGTGCCAGCAGCTCCCCAGCAACCCAAGAGACCCAGTACTTC. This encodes CASSSPATQETQYF. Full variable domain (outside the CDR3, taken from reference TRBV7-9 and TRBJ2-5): DTGVSQNPRHKITKRGQNVTFRCDPISEHNRLYWYRQTLGQGPEFLTYFQNEAQLEKSRLLSDRFSAERPKGSFSTLEIQRTEQGDSAMYLCASSSPATQETQYFGPGTRLLVL.

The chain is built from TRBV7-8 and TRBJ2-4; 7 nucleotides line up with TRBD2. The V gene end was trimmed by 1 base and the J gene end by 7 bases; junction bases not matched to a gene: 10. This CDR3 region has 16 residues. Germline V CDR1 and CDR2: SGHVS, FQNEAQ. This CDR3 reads CASSLELAAAYNIQYF. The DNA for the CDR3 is TGTGCCAGCAGCTTAGAGCTAGCGGCCGCCTATAACATTCAGTACTTC.

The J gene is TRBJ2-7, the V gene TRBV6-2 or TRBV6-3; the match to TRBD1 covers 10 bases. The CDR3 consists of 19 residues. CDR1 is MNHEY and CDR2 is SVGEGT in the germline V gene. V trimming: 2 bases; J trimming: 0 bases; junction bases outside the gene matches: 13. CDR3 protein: CASSYRAGDRGLSSYEQYF. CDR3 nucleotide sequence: TGTGCCAGCAGTTACCGTGCAGGGGACAGGGGTCTTAGCTCCTACGAGCAGTACTTC.

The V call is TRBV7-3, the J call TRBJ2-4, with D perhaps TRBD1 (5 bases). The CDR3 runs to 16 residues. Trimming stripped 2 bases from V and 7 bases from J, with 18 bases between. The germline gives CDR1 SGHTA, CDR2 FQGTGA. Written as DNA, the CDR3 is TGTGCCAGCAGCTTAGGGTTTGGCCAGGGTAACAACATTCAGTACTTC. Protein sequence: CASSLGFGQGNNIQYF.

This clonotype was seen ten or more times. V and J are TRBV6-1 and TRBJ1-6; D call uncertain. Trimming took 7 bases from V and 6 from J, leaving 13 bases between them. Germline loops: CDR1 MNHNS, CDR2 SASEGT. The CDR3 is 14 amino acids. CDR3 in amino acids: CASTGRATNSPLHF. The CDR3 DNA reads TGTGCCAGCACCGGTCGGGCCACTAATTCACCCCTCCACTTT.

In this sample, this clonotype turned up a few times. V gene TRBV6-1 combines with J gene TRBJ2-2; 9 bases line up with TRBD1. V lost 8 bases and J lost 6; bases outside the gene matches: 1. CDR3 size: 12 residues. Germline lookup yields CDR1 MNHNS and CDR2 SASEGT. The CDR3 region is CASGQGSGELFF. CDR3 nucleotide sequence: TGTGCCAGCGGACAGGGGTCCGGGGAGCTGTTTTTT.

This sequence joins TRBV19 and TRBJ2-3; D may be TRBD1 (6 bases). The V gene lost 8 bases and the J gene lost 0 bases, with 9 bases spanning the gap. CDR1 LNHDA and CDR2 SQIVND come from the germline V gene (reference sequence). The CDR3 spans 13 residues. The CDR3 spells CASRDTSTDTQYF. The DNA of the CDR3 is TGTGCCAGTCGGGACACTAGCACAGATACGCAGTATTTT.

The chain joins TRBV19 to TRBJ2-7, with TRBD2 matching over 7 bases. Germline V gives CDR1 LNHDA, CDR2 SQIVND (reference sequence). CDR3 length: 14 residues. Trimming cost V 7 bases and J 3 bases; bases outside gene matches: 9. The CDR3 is CASKLASGFYEQYF. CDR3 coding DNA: TGTGCCAGTAAGTTGGCTAGCGGTTTCTACGAGCAGTACTTC.